These 30 T cell receptor beta chains were all obtained from the same sample, sequenced in a study of cytomegalovirus exposure and HLA in healthy donors. PCR involved 60 Vbeta and 13 Jbeta primers. TCRdb keeps only in-frame clones here, not all; method: immunoSEQ multiplex PCR. The top ten hold roughly a tenth of the sample, which has 95,000 to 150,000 clones, approximately 78% seen once. Sequencing was performed on PBMCs. The receptors were gathered from a man younger than 40 in good health and CMV-seropositive.

The rearrangement joins TRBV5-8 to TRBJ2-1; 8 bases are a match to TRBD2. This CDR3 spans 15 amino acids. Germline CDR1 is SGHTS and CDR2 is YDEGEE. V trimming: 4 bases; J trimming: 5 bases; junction bases outside the gene matches: 8. The CDR3 DNA sequence: TGTGCCAGCAGCCTTCCGGGACTAGGGGACAATGAGCAGTTCTTC. Encoded protein: CASSLPGLGDNEQFF.

The rearrangement joins TRBV5-4 to TRBJ2-1, with D unresolved. Per germline, CDR1 SGHNT and CDR2 YYREEE (reference sequence). V gave up 5 bases and J gave up 4 bases, with 4 bases separating them. The CDR3 contains 11 residues. This CDR3 is CASSRYNEQFF. The CDR3 region has the DNA TGTGCCAGCAGTAGATACAATGAGCAGTTCTTC. The whole variable domain, filled in from reference TRBV5-4 and TRBJ2-1, reads ETGVTQSPTHLIKTRGQQVTLRCSSQSGHNTVSWYQQALGQGPQFIFQYYREEENGRGNFPPRFSGLQFPNYSSELNVNALELDDSALYLCASSRYNEQFFGPGTRLTVL.

This chain connects TRBV13 to TRBJ2-3; possibly TRBD1 for D (6 bases). The CDR3 is 14 residues long. Trimming removed 2 bases from V and 6 bases from J, with 12 bases in between. Germline assignment: CDR1 PRHDT and CDR2 FYEKMQ (reference sequence). The CDR3 sequence is CASSLRGGGDTQYF. In nucleotides, the CDR3 is TGTGCCAGCAGCTTACGAGGGGGTGGGGATACGCAGTATTTT.

In its sample, this clone was seen a few times. The V and J genes are TRBV11-3 and TRBJ2-3, with D unclear. CDR1 SGHNT and CDR2 YENEEA come from the germline V gene. The CDR3 is 15 residues long. The ends were cut back, 1 base at V and 4 bases at J, with 12 bases in the middle. Written as DNA, the CDR3 is TGTGCCAGCAGCTTAGGATCCCCCGGAGCAGATACGCAGTATTTT. As protein: CASSLGSPGADTQYF.

This chain joins TRBV6-5 and TRBJ2-7, with 7 bases matching TRBD2. After removal of 0 bases from V and 7 bases from J, the junction contained 6 bases not matched to a gene. Germline loops: CDR1 MNHEY, CDR2 SVGAGI. There are 14 residues in the CDR3. The CDR3 loop is CASSYSGEGSEQYF. CDR3 nucleotides: TGTGCCAGCAGTTACTCGGGGGAGGGGTCGGAGCAGTACTTC.

This chain links TRBV4-2 with TRBJ1-2, with TRBD1 identical over 7 bases. Germline V gene lookup returns CDR1 LGHNA and CDR2 YNFKEQ. This CDR3 has 15 amino acids. Trimming took 0 bases from V and 6 from J; bases not matched to a gene: 7. The CDR3 nucleotides read TGTGCCAGCAGCCAAGACCCCCAGGGGGAGGATGGCTACACCTTC. Amino acid sequence: CASSQDPQGEDGYTF.

The rearrangement links TRBV5-1 to TRBJ2-3, with D possibly TRBD2 on 6 matching bases. Germline V gives CDR1 SGHRS, CDR2 YFSETQ. V gave up 8 bases and J gave up 0 bases, with 10 bases separating them. The CDR3 runs to 13 residues. The CDR3 sequence is CASVAGSTDTQYF. The CDR3 coding sequence is TGCGCCAGTGTGGCGGGGAGCACAGATACGCAGTATTTT. Full variable domain (missing parts from reference TRBV5-1 and TRBJ2-3): KAGVTQTPRYLIKTRGQQVTLSCSPISGHRSVSWYQQTPGQGLQFLFEYFSETQRNKGNFPGRFSGRQFSNSRSEMNVSTLELGDSALYLCASVAGSTDTQYFGPGTRLTVL.

The chain links TRBV5-1 to TRBJ2-3, with 9 bases identical to TRBD2. J gave up 2 bases and V 4 bases, and 8 bases lay outside the gene matches. Germline-derived CDR1 and CDR2 are SGHRS and YFSETQ. CDR3 length: 16 residues. CDR3 sequence reads: CASSVSGSLTTDTQYF. In nucleotides, the CDR3 is TGCGCCAGCAGCGTTAGCGGGAGCCTTACCACAGATACGCAGTATTTT.

The V gene is TRBV4-1, the J gene TRBJ1-5, with TRBD1 as a possible D gene (6 bases). The germline V gene encodes CDR1 MGHRA and CDR2 YSYEKL. The CDR3 is made up of 19 amino acids. V lost 0 bases and J 3 bases, leaving 21 bases between the germline ends. The CDR3 sequence is CASSQDFGAVGQINQPQHF. The CDR3 DNA reads as TGCGCCAGCAGCCAAGATTTTGGCGCTGTTGGACAGATCAATCAGCCCCAGCATTTT.

The rearrangement uses TRBV19 and TRBJ2-7; 8 nucleotides line up with TRBD1. With V trimmed by 3 bases and J by 0 bases, 4 bases remained unmatched. Germline CDR1 reads LNHDA; CDR2 reads SQIVND (reference sequence). This CDR3 is 15 amino acids long. CDR3 protein: CASSIGRGLSYEQYF. The CDR3 DNA sequence: TGTGCCAGTAGTATCGGCAGGGGGCTCTCCTACGAGCAGTACTTC. The whole variable domain, filled in from reference TRBV19 and TRBJ2-7, reads DGGITQSPKYLFRKEGQNVTLSCEQNLNHDAMYWYRQDPGQGLRLIYYSQIVNDFQKGDIAEGYSVSREKKESFPLTVTSAQKNPTAFYLCASSIGRGLSYEQYFGPGTRLTVT.

The sample holds one count of this clone. The chain has TRBV6-5 and TRBJ1-1; D is unclear. The CDR3 totals 13 residues. Germline loops: CDR1 MNHEY, CDR2 SVGAGI. V gave up 4 bases and J gave up 3 bases, with 9 bases separating them. CDR3 protein: CASSSFTYTEAFF. For the CDR3, the DNA is TGTGCCAGCAGTTCTTTCACTTACACTGAAGCTTTCTTT.

This chain uses TRBV9 with TRBJ2-5, with TRBD1 matching over 9 bases. V trimming: 5 bases; J trimming: 4 bases; junction bases outside the gene matches: 6. The CDR3 sequence is 14 residues long. CDR1 and CDR2 from the germline V gene are SGDLS and YYNGEE. CDR3 protein: CASSVRDRVETQYF. The CDR3 DNA is TGTGCCAGCAGTGTCCGGGACAGGGTAGAGACCCAGTACTTC.

The V and J genes are TRBV4-2 and TRBJ2-5; perhaps TRBD2 as D (6 bases). V shed 0 bases and J shed 6 bases, with 17 bases lying between them. The V gene's germline CDR1 is LGHNA and CDR2 YNFKEQ. CDR3 length: 16 residues. In DNA form, the CDR3 reads TGTGCCAGCAGCCAAGATTCAACGGGAGTGGGGAAGACCCAGTACTTC. Protein product: CASSQDSTGVGKTQYF.

This clone was seen only once. The chain links TRBV29-1 to TRBJ2-7, with D possibly matching TRBD1 (6 bases). The length of the CDR3 is 11 residues. In germline, CDR1 is SQVTM, CDR2 ANQGSEA. Trimming removed 6 bases from V and 6 bases from J, with 12 bases in between. This CDR3 is CSVSQGGEQYF. For the CDR3, the DNA is TGCAGCGTCTCACAGGGTGGCGAGCAGTACTTC.

In its sample, this clone was seen a few times. The chain combines TRBV6-5 with TRBJ2-1; D is uncertain. Germline V CDR1 and CDR2: MNHEY, SVGAGI. Trimming removed 0 bases at V and 2 bases at J, with 5 bases between. The CDR3 sequence is 14 residues long. The CDR3 nucleotides read TGTGCCAGCAGTTACTCTGGCCCCTACAATGAGCAGTTCTTC. Translation gives CASSYSGPYNEQFF.

The rearrangement uses TRBV7-9 and TRBJ2-5; 7 bases map to TRBD2. The germline gives CDR1 SEHNR, CDR2 FQNEAQ (reference sequence). Unmatched junction bases numbered 1, after V lost 2 bases and J lost 4 bases. The CDR3 spans 13 residues. CDR3 coding DNA: TGTGCCAGCAGCTTACGCGGGGGAGAGACCCAGTACTTC. It is translated as CASSLRGGETQYF.

The chain carries TRBV11-2 and TRBJ1-2, with 8 bases aligning to TRBD1. V was clipped by 2 bases and J by 3 bases; unmatched bases: 2. CDR1 and CDR2 from the germline V gene are SGHAT and FQNNGV. The CDR3 covers 14 residues. Here the CDR3 DNA reads TGTGCCAGCAGCTTAACAGGGGGAGACTATGGCTACACCTTC. Its translation: CASSLTGGDYGYTF.

The chain couples TRBV4-1 to TRBJ2-1; D remains unclear. CDR1 is MGHRA and CDR2 is YSYEKL in the germline V gene. The CDR3 length is 17 residues. Trimming stripped 2 bases from V and 6 bases from J, with 20 bases between. The CDR3 DNA sequence: TGCGCCAGCAGCCAAAGACTTAGGCTAGAACTCTCCAATGAGCAGTTCTTC. Protein: CASSQRLRLELSNEQFF.

This chain joins TRBV29-1 and TRBJ2-7; D is uncertain. The germline V gene encodes CDR1 SQVTM and CDR2 ANQGSEA. The CDR3 is 13 amino acids. V dropped 7 bases and J dropped 4 bases, with 17 bases sitting between them. In nucleotides, the CDR3 is TGCAGCGCCGGGTCGAGCGCCCTGTACGAGCAGTACTTC. Translated, it gives CSAGSSALYEQYF.

The CDR3, as DNA: TGTGCCAGCAGCTTAAGCGGGAACTCCTACGAGCAGTACTTC. This gives the protein CASSLSGNSYEQYF. This chain joins TRBV7-9 and TRBJ2-7; 7 positions agree with TRBD2. The CDR3 has 14 amino acids. The trim removed 2 bases at V and 0 bases at J, leaving 1 base unmatched. The germline CDR1 and CDR2 sequences are SEHNR and FQNEAQ (reference sequence).

This chain connects TRBV7-6 to TRBJ2-6; 8 bases align to TRBD1. The CDR3 extends over 16 amino acids. CDR1 and CDR2 from the germline V gene are SGHVS and FNYEAQ. V shed 5 bases and J 4 bases; nucleotides not matched to a gene: 7. CDR3 nucleotides: TGTGCCAGCAGCAGCGGACAGGGATCGGGGGCCAACGTCCTGACTTTC. Encoded protein: CASSSGQGSGANVLTF.

The CDR3: CASSWRGDNTEAFF. The DNA of the CDR3 is TGTGCCAGTAGTTGGAGGGGAGATAACACTGAAGCTTTCTTT. The J gene is TRBJ1-1, the V gene TRBV19, with a tentative D call TRBD1 (5 bases). The V end was cut by 5 bases, the J end by 2 bases, with 12 bases between. Germline CDR1 and CDR2: LNHDA and SQIVND (reference sequence). CDR3 length: 14 residues.

The V call is TRBV5-1, the J call TRBJ2-2, with 8 positions matching TRBD2. Germline CDR1 is SGHRS and CDR2 is YFSETQ. The ends lost 2 bases at V and 0 bases at J; junction bases unmatched: 3. CDR3 length: 16 amino acids. In DNA, the CDR3 is TGCGCCAGCAGCTTCCTAGCGGGCGCGAACACCGGGGAGCTGTTTTTT. Translation gives CASSFLAGANTGELFF.

The chain carries TRBV5-1 and TRBJ1-3, with a weak D call TRBD1 (5 bases). V lost 1 base and J 0 bases, leaving 14 bases between the germline ends. The CDR3 spans 17 residues. Germline CDR1 and CDR2: SGHRS and YFSETQ. CDR3 in DNA: TGCGCCAGCAGCTTGTGGTCAGGGCGCCTCTCTGGAAACACCATATATTTT. It specifies CASSLWSGRLSGNTIYF.

V and J are TRBV4-3 and TRBJ2-1, with unresolved D. V dropped 0 bases and J dropped 4 bases, with 19 bases sitting between them. Germline CDR1 reads LGHNA; CDR2 reads YSLEER. The CDR3 has 18 amino acids. The CDR3 protein is CASSQDTRVPKTYNEQFF. CDR3 nucleotide sequence: TGCGCCAGCAGCCAAGATACCCGGGTCCCTAAGACGTACAATGAGCAGTTCTTC.

The chain uses TRBV6-1 and TRBJ1-5, with 9 bases identical to TRBD1. From germline, CDR1 is MNHNS and CDR2 SASEGT. Trimming at V came to 3 bases and at J to 5 bases, leaving 2 bases not matched to a gene. This CDR3 has 14 amino acids. The CDR3 region is CASSDTGGYQPQHF. The CDR3 DNA follows: TGTGCCAGCAGTGACACAGGGGGCTATCAGCCCCAGCATTTT.

This chain links TRBV7-3 with TRBJ2-2; 8 bases map to TRBD2. Germline V lookup: CDR1 SGHTA, CDR2 FQGTGA. V trimming: 1 base; J trimming: 4 bases; junction bases outside the gene matches: 2. This CDR3 is 15 amino acids long. The CDR3 reads CASSLIAGLTGELFF. The CDR3 bases are TGTGCCAGCAGCTTAATAGCGGGACTCACCGGGGAGCTGTTTTTT.

In its sample, this clone was seen a few times. CDR3 protein: CASSRGGDHEQYF. The CDR3 coding sequence is TGTGCCAGCAGTAGGGGGGGAGACCACGAGCAGTACTTC. The gene calls are TRBV6-5 and TRBJ2-7; D might be TRBD2 (7 bases). The ends were cut back, 5 bases at V and 5 bases at J, with 13 bases in the middle. Germline V gene data show CDR1 as MNHEY and CDR2 as SVGAGI. This CDR3 has 13 residues.

The count of this clone is one. The J gene is TRBJ1-1, the V gene TRBV30, with D possibly TRBD1 on 6 matching bases. The CDR3 loop spans 12 amino acids. The V end was cut by 5 bases, the J end by 1 base, with 8 bases between. CDR1 GTSNPN and CDR2 SVGIG come from the germline V gene (reference sequence). CDR3 sequence: CAWGTSNTEAFF. The DNA for the CDR3 is TGTGCCTGGGGGACATCGAACACTGAAGCTTTCTTT.

This chain connects TRBV4-3 to TRBJ2-7, with D possibly TRBD1 on 5 matching bases. V gave up 0 bases and J gave up 3 bases, with 12 bases separating them. The CDR3 runs to 15 residues. CDR1 LGHNA and CDR2 YSLEER come from the germline V gene. The CDR3 sequence is CASSQDWNRHYEQYF. The CDR3 coding sequence is TGCGCCAGCAGCCAAGATTGGAACAGGCACTACGAGCAGTACTTC.